Listed here are 30 T cell receptor beta chains from one sample, sequenced in a study of control samples from healthy donors and cancer patients. The data were produced by immunoSEQ multiplex PCR, yet TCRdb's version contains in-frame clones alone and is incomplete. The sample contains fewer than 200,000 clones, 85% to 95% of which appear only once. Sequencing used blood. The receptors were gathered from a man younger than 35 in good health.

This chain connects TRBV5-1 to TRBJ2-1; possibly TRBD1 for D (6 bases). In germline, CDR1 is SGHRS, CDR2 YFSETQ. V lost 3 bases and J 7 bases, leaving 8 bases between the germline ends. This CDR3 spans 12 amino acids. As DNA, the CDR3 is TGCGCCAGCAGCTCTCAGGGGAATGAGCAGTTCTTC. Its protein product is CASSSQGNEQFF. Filled out from reference TRBV5-1 and TRBJ2-1, the complete variable domain reads KAGVTQTPRYLIKTRGQQVTLSCSPISGHRSVSWYQQTPGQGLQFLFEYFSETQRNKGNFPGRFSGRQFSNSRSEMNVSTLELGDSALYLCASSSQGNEQFFGPGTRLTVL.

The chain links TRBV5-1 to TRBJ2-5, with 7 bases lining up with TRBD2. This CDR3 has 16 amino acids. Germline V lookup: CDR1 SGHRS, CDR2 YFSETQ. J was trimmed by 2 bases and V by 1 base; bases with no gene match: 8. CDR3 sequence: CASSLRPSGIQETQYF. In DNA, the CDR3 is TGCGCCAGCAGCTTGAGGCCTAGCGGTATACAAGAGACCCAGTACTTC.

The chain employs TRBV5-5 and TRBJ2-7; D perhaps matches TRBD1 (5 bases). CDR3 size: 14 residues. The V end lost 2 bases, the J end lost 5 bases, and 14 bases lay between the germline ends. Germline V lookup: CDR1 SGHKS, CDR2 YYEKEE (reference sequence). The CDR3 loop reads CASSFWAGSHEQYF. The CDR3 DNA reads as TGTGCCAGCAGCTTCTGGGCAGGGTCCCACGAGCAGTACTTC.

V usage is TRBV18 and J usage is TRBJ1-1; 8 bases align to TRBD1. Germline CDR1 reads KGHSH; CDR2 reads LQKENI. This CDR3 contains 15 residues. J lost 5 bases, V lost 3 bases, and 8 bases had no gene match. This CDR3 reads CASSPQQGVGTEAFF. CDR3 DNA sequence: TGTGCCAGCTCACCCCAACAGGGGGTAGGTACTGAAGCTTTCTTT.

This chain connects TRBV18 to TRBJ1-1; 8 nucleotides match TRBD1. The CDR3 length is 15 residues. Germline V gene sequence: CDR1 KGHSH, CDR2 LQKENI. V lost 3 bases, J lost 4 bases, and 7 bases stayed unmatched. This CDR3 is CASSPGQGAGTEAFF. CDR3 nucleotide sequence: TGTGCCAGCTCACCCGGGCAGGGGGCGGGCACTGAAGCTTTCTTT.

This clone was seen a single time. This sequence joins TRBV7-2 and TRBJ1-3; 8 bases are shared with TRBD1. J lost 2 bases, V lost 6 bases, and 3 bases had no gene match. The germline V gene has CDR1 SGHTA and CDR2 FQGNSA. CDR3 length: 14 amino acids. CDR3 region: CASRRTGTGNTIYF. The CDR3, as DNA: TGTGCCAGCAGGAGGACAGGGACTGGAAACACCATATATTTT.

This rearrangement joins TRBV18 to TRBJ2-1; 8 bases align to TRBD2. V lost 3 bases and J lost 8; bases outside the gene matches: 9. Per germline, CDR1 KGHSH and CDR2 LQKENI. The CDR3 contains 15 residues. The CDR3 DNA sequence: TGTGCCAGCTCACCCTCCGGGGGGGCTCGGGATGAGCAGTTCTTC. Protein product: CASSPSGGARDEQFF.

Only a few counts were recorded for this clone. V usage is TRBV18 and J usage is TRBJ1-2; D gene uncertain. Germline CDR1 is KGHSH and CDR2 is LQKENI. Trimming stripped 6 bases from V and 7 bases from J, with 12 bases between. The CDR3 has 12 amino acids. The CDR3 nucleotides read TGTGCCAGCTCCGGCAGCGATAGTGGCTACACCTTC. Translating it yields CASSGSDSGYTF.

The chain uses TRBV3-1 (or the pseudogene TRBV3-2) and TRBJ1-2, with unresolved D. Germline CDR1 and CDR2: LGHDT and YNNKEL (reference sequence). The CDR3 loop spans 15 amino acids. The germline V and J ends were trimmed by 0 bases and 2 bases, with 10 bases remaining between them. This CDR3 is CASSQEARINYGYTF. The CDR3 region has the DNA TGTGCCAGCAGCCAAGAGGCCAGAATCAACTATGGCTACACCTTC.

The chain has TRBV25-1 and TRBJ1-2; 8 bases line up with TRBD1. The CDR3 consists of 15 residues. The germline gives CDR1 MGHDK, CDR2 SYGVNS. Germline trimming cut 4 bases from V and 7 bases from J; bases unmatched to any gene: 11. CDR3 coding DNA: TGTGCCAGCAGTGTGGTCAGGGGGCGCGTTGCTGGCTACACCTTC. It codes for CASSVVRGRVAGYTF.

The chain uses TRBV2 and TRBJ1-2; 7 bases line up with TRBD1. Germline V gene sequence: CDR1 SNHLY, CDR2 FYNNEI. V trimming: 5 bases; J trimming: 4 bases; junction bases outside the gene matches: 10. CDR3 size: 15 residues. The CDR3 DNA sequence: TGTGCCAGCAGTCCGACGGGACAGCCACTCTATGGCTACACCTTC. This encodes CASSPTGQPLYGYTF.

The chain uses TRBV4-2 and TRBJ2-3, with 12 bases identical to TRBD2. Germline-derived CDR1 and CDR2 are LGHNA and YNFKEQ. After removal of 0 bases from V and 5 bases from J, the junction contained 6 bases not matched to a gene. CDR3 length: 17 amino acids. CDR3 DNA sequence: TGTGCCAGCAGCCAAGATCGACTAGCGGGGGCCGGAGATACGCAGTATTTT. Translating it yields CASSQDRLAGAGDTQYF.

The V call is TRBV10-3, the J call TRBJ1-5; D unresolved. V dropped 3 bases and J dropped 2 bases, with 5 bases sitting between them. This CDR3 has 13 residues. Per the germline V gene, CDR1 is ENHRY and CDR2 is SYGVKD. CDR3 loop: CAISDRGNQPQHF. The CDR3 region has the DNA TGTGCCATCAGTGACCGGGGCAATCAGCCCCAGCATTTT.

V is TRBV27 and J is TRBJ2-1, with 11 positions matching TRBD2. Germline CDR1 reads MNHEY; CDR2 reads SMNVEV (reference sequence). V lost 0 bases and J lost 11; bases outside the gene matches: 3. This CDR3 is 14 amino acids long. CDR3 in amino acids: CASSLSRLAGKQFF. Here the CDR3 DNA reads TGTGCCAGCAGTTTATCGAGACTAGCGGGGAAGCAGTTCTTC.

This chain uses TRBV2 with TRBJ2-1; 10 positions match TRBD2. The CDR3 consists of 13 residues. Trimming took 11 bases from V and 7 from J; bases not matched to a gene: 8. Germline lookup yields CDR1 SNHLY and CDR2 FYNNEI. For the CDR3, the DNA is TGTGCCGGGTTAGCGGGGGGAGGTAATGAGCAGTTCTTC. Translating gives CAGLAGGGNEQFF. The full variable domain, in which reference TRBV2 and TRBJ2-1 provide the parts outside the CDR3, is EPEVTQTPSHQVTQMGQEVILRCVPISNHLYFYWYRQILGQKVEFLVSFYNNEISEKSEIFDDQFSVERPDGSNFTLKIRSTKLEDSAMYFCAGLAGGGNEQFFGPGTRLTVL.

The chain uses TRBV5-1 and TRBJ2-6; TRBD1 is a possible D gene (5 bases). V lost 4 bases to trimming and J lost 2 bases, with 7 bases between them. The CDR3 sequence is 14 residues long. Germline CDR1 is SGHRS and CDR2 is YFSETQ. CDR3 in DNA: TGCGCCAGCAGCGCGGACACTGGGGCCAACGTCCTGACTTTC. It is translated as CASSADTGANVLTF.

CDR3 region: CASRRQGAGEKLFF. CDR3 nucleotides: TGTGCCAGCAGACGACAGGGGGCGGGAGAAAAACTGTTTTTT. The gene calls are TRBV14 and TRBJ1-4; 10 bases line up with TRBD1. Germline trimming cut 6 bases from V and 8 bases from J; bases unmatched to any gene: 6. Per germline, CDR1 SGHDN and CDR2 FVKESK. The CDR3 is 14 residues long.

V usage is TRBV6-5 and J usage is TRBJ2-7, with TRBD1 matching 7 bases. V gave up 2 bases and J gave up 3 bases; unmatched junction bases: 7. Germline CDR1 is MNHEY and CDR2 is SVGAGI. The CDR3 spans 15 residues. The CDR3 loop reads CASSYGAGGGYEQYF. The CDR3 DNA follows: TGTGCCAGCAGTTACGGAGCAGGGGGTGGCTACGAGCAGTACTTC.

This sequence joins TRBV7-9 and TRBJ1-2; maybe TRBD1 (5 bases). The length of the CDR3 is 16 residues. With 4 bases removed from V and 0 bases from J, the gap between germline ends came to 15 bases. Germline CDR1 and CDR2: SEHNR and FQNEAQ (reference sequence). CDR3 nucleotides: TGTGCCAGCAGCTCATCTGACCCGGGGGCTAACTATGGCTACACCTTC. Translating gives CASSSSDPGANYGYTF.

Regarding this clone: The DNA is omitted, as the CDR3 cannot be located on it reliably, and the CDR3 follows TCRdb's listing. V and J are TRBV5-4 and TRBJ1-1. The CDR3 totals 17 residues, both ends included. Germline V gene sequence: CDR1 SGHNT, CDR2 YYREEE (reference sequence). CDR3 region: CASSLVTFGEVRTEAFF.

The gene calls are TRBV7-8 and TRBJ1-1; no firm D call. The CDR3 totals 15 residues. Germline CDR1 and CDR2: SGHVS and FQNEAQ. The germline V and J ends were trimmed by 2 bases and 1 base, with 11 bases remaining between them. The CDR3 protein is CASSLKVSGNTEAFF. The CDR3 nucleotides are TGTGCCAGCAGCTTAAAGGTATCTGGGAACACTGAAGCTTTCTTT.

The chain carries TRBV30 and TRBJ1-6; D gene ambiguous. The ends were cut back, 3 bases at V and 7 bases at J, with 13 bases in the middle. CDR3 size: 14 residues. The germline gives CDR1 GTSNPN, CDR2 SVGIG (reference sequence). The CDR3 region is CAWSPNTGNSPLHF. CDR3 nucleotides: TGTGCCTGGAGCCCAAATACCGGGAATTCACCCCTCCACTTT.

The rearrangement joins TRBV25-1 to TRBJ2-1; D may be TRBD2 (5 bases). Germline V gives CDR1 MGHDK, CDR2 SYGVNS. The CDR3 sequence is 16 residues long. Trimming took 2 bases from V and 0 from J, leaving 11 bases between them. The CDR3 bases are TGTGCCAGCAGTGAACCAGACTATTCCTCCTACAATGAGCAGTTCTTC. Translated, it gives CASSEPDYSSYNEQFF.

V usage is TRBV5-4 and J usage is TRBJ1-2, with 8 bases that match TRBD1. This CDR3 has 15 residues. The germline CDR1 and CDR2 sequences are SGHNT and YYREEE (reference sequence). With 1 base clipped from V and 7 bases from J, the junction kept 9 bases outside the gene matches. The CDR3, as DNA: TGTGCCAGCAGCTTGACCGACAGGGGTATTTCTGGCTACACCTTC. Translating gives CASSLTDRGISGYTF. Full variable domain (remainder filled in from reference TRBV5-4 and TRBJ1-2): ETGVTQSPTHLIKTRGQQVTLRCSSQSGHNTVSWYQQALGQGPQFIFQYYREEENGRGNFPPRFSGLQFPNYSSELNVNALELDDSALYLCASSLTDRGISGYTFGSGTRLTVV.

This clone was picked up one time. The CDR3 coding sequence is TGTGCCAGCACGCGGAGCGGGGGCCCCCAAGAGACCCAGTACTTC. This translates into CASTRSGGPQETQYF. This chain links TRBV7-2 with TRBJ2-5; TRBD2 matches at 8 bases. CDR3 length: 15 amino acids. Germline V gives CDR1 SGHTA, CDR2 FQGNSA. J gave up 1 base and V 7 bases, and 8 bases lay outside the gene matches.

This sequence joins TRBV5-4 and TRBJ2-2; possibly TRBD2 for D (6 bases). From germline, CDR1 is SGHNT and CDR2 YYREEE (reference sequence). The CDR3 runs 15 residues. V dropped 3 bases and J dropped 4 bases, with 13 bases sitting between them. CDR3 region: CASSSTSSGTGELFF. The CDR3 DNA reads as TGTGCCAGCAGCTCGACTAGTTCAGGCACCGGGGAGCTGTTTTTT.

This sequence joins TRBV5-8 and TRBJ2-3; TRBD1 agrees at 7 bases. The CDR3 length is 14 residues. The junction had 4 bases not matched to a gene; V was cut back by 4 bases and J by 2 bases. CDR1 is SGHTS, CDR2 YDEGEE, per germline. The CDR3 DNA sequence: TGTGCCAGCAGCCTAGGACAGGTCACAGATACGCAGTATTTT. It codes for CASSLGQVTDTQYF.

V gene TRBV25-1 combines with J gene TRBJ1-2; D not certain. Germline V CDR1 and CDR2: MGHDK, SYGVNS. CDR3 length equals 14 residues. Trimming left V 3 bases short and J 3 bases short, with 11 bases between. CDR3 nucleotide sequence: TGTGCCAGCAGTGAGGCTCTGGGATACTATGGCTACACCTTC. This encodes CASSEALGYYGYTF.

The chain combines TRBV14 with TRBJ2-7; D gene unclear. V lost 8 bases, J lost 2 bases, and 10 bases lay in between. This CDR3 is built from 12 residues. Per the germline V gene, CDR1 is SGHDN and CDR2 is FVKESK. CDR3 nucleotide sequence: TGTGCCAGCGGGCGGACCGCCTACGAGCAGTACTTC. It codes for CASGRTAYEQYF.

The chain has TRBV7-9 and TRBJ1-4; 7 bases agree with TRBD1. Germline V CDR1 and CDR2: SEHNR, FQNEAQ (reference sequence). J gave up 4 bases and V 5 bases, and 4 bases lay outside the gene matches. The CDR3 sequence is 14 residues long. DNA of the CDR3: TGTGCCAGCAGCGCCGGGACAGATAATGAAAAACTGTTTTTT. Protein product: CASSAGTDNEKLFF.